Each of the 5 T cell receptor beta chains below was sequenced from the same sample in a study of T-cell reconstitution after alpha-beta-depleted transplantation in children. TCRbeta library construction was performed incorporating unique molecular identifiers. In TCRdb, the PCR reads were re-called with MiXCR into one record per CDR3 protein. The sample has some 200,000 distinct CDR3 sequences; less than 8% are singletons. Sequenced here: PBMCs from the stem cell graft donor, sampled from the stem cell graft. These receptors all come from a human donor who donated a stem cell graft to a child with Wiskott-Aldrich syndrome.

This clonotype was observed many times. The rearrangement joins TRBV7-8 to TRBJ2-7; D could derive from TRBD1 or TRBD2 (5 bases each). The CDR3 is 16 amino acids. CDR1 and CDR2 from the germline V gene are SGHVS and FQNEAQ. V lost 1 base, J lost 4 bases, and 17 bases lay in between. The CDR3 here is CASSLVGGAVRYEQYF. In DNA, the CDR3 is TGTGCCAGCAGCTTAGTTGGGGGAGCTGTGAGGTACGAGCAGTACTTC.

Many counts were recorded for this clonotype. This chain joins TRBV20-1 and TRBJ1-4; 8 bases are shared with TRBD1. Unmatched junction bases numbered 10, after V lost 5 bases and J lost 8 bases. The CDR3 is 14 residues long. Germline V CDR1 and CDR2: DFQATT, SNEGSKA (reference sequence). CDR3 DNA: TGCAGTGCTTCTCTTTTGGACAGGGAGGAAAAACTGTTTTTT. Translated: CSASLLDREEKLFF.

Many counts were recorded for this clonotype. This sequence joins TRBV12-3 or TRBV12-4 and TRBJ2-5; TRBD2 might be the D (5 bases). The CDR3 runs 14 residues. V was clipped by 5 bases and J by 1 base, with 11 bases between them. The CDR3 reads CASSGSLAQETQYF. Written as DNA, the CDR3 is TGTGCCAGCAGTGGATCGCTAGCCCAAGAGACCCAGTACTTC.

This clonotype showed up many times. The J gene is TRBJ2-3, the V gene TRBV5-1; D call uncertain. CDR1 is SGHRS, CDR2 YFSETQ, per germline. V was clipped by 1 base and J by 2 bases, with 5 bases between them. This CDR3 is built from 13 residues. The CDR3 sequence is CASSLSLTDTQYF. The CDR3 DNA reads TGCGCCAGCAGCTTGAGCCTCACAGATACGCAGTATTTT. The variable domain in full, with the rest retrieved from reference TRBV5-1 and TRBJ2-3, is KAGVTQTPRYLIKTRGQQVTLSCSPISGHRSVSWYQQTPGQGLQFLFEYFSETQRNKGNFPGRFSGRQFSNSRSEMNVSTLELGDSALYLCASSLSLTDTQYFGPGTRLTVL.

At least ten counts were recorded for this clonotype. CDR3 sequence (DNA): TGTGCCAGCAGCTTAGGAGGCAGCACCTACGAGCAGTACTTC. Its protein is CASSLGGSTYEQYF. The chain recombines TRBV7-6 with TRBJ2-7; D is unclear. Germline V lookup: CDR1 SGHVS, CDR2 FNYEAQ. V lost 1 base and J lost 2, with 9 bases in between. The CDR3 extends over 14 amino acids.